This T cell receptor beta chain was identified during a study of shared clonotypes between healthy human individuals. Whole-study findings and limits: Generally, naive subsets (rather than memory subsets) showed larger estimated richness. The study's rarefaction showed incomplete sorted-subset sequencing despite large depth.

Naive CD8 cells, CD45RO-negative and positively selected for CCR7, excluded terminally differentiated effector memory CD45RA+ cells. Here immunoSEQ multiplex PCR was the method, and the copy in TCRdb shows in-frame clones only, minus some. The sample consists of about 680,000 clones, about 90% of them appearing once. On this clone itself: Its target is unknown.

Germline V gene lookup returns CDR1 LGHNA and CDR2 YNFKEQ. This CDR3 has 15 amino acids. Trimming removed 6 bases from V and 2 bases from J; junction bases left unmatched: 4. V and J are TRBV4-2 and TRBJ2-3; 11 nucleotides line up with TRBD2. This receptor was taken from a man aged 25 to 40 in good health. Sequencing was done on a sample of naive CD8+ T cells sorted from blood. The CDR3 DNA is TGTGCCAGCAGGTCACTAGCGGGAGCCACAGATACGCAGTATTTT. As protein: CASRSLAGATDTQYF.